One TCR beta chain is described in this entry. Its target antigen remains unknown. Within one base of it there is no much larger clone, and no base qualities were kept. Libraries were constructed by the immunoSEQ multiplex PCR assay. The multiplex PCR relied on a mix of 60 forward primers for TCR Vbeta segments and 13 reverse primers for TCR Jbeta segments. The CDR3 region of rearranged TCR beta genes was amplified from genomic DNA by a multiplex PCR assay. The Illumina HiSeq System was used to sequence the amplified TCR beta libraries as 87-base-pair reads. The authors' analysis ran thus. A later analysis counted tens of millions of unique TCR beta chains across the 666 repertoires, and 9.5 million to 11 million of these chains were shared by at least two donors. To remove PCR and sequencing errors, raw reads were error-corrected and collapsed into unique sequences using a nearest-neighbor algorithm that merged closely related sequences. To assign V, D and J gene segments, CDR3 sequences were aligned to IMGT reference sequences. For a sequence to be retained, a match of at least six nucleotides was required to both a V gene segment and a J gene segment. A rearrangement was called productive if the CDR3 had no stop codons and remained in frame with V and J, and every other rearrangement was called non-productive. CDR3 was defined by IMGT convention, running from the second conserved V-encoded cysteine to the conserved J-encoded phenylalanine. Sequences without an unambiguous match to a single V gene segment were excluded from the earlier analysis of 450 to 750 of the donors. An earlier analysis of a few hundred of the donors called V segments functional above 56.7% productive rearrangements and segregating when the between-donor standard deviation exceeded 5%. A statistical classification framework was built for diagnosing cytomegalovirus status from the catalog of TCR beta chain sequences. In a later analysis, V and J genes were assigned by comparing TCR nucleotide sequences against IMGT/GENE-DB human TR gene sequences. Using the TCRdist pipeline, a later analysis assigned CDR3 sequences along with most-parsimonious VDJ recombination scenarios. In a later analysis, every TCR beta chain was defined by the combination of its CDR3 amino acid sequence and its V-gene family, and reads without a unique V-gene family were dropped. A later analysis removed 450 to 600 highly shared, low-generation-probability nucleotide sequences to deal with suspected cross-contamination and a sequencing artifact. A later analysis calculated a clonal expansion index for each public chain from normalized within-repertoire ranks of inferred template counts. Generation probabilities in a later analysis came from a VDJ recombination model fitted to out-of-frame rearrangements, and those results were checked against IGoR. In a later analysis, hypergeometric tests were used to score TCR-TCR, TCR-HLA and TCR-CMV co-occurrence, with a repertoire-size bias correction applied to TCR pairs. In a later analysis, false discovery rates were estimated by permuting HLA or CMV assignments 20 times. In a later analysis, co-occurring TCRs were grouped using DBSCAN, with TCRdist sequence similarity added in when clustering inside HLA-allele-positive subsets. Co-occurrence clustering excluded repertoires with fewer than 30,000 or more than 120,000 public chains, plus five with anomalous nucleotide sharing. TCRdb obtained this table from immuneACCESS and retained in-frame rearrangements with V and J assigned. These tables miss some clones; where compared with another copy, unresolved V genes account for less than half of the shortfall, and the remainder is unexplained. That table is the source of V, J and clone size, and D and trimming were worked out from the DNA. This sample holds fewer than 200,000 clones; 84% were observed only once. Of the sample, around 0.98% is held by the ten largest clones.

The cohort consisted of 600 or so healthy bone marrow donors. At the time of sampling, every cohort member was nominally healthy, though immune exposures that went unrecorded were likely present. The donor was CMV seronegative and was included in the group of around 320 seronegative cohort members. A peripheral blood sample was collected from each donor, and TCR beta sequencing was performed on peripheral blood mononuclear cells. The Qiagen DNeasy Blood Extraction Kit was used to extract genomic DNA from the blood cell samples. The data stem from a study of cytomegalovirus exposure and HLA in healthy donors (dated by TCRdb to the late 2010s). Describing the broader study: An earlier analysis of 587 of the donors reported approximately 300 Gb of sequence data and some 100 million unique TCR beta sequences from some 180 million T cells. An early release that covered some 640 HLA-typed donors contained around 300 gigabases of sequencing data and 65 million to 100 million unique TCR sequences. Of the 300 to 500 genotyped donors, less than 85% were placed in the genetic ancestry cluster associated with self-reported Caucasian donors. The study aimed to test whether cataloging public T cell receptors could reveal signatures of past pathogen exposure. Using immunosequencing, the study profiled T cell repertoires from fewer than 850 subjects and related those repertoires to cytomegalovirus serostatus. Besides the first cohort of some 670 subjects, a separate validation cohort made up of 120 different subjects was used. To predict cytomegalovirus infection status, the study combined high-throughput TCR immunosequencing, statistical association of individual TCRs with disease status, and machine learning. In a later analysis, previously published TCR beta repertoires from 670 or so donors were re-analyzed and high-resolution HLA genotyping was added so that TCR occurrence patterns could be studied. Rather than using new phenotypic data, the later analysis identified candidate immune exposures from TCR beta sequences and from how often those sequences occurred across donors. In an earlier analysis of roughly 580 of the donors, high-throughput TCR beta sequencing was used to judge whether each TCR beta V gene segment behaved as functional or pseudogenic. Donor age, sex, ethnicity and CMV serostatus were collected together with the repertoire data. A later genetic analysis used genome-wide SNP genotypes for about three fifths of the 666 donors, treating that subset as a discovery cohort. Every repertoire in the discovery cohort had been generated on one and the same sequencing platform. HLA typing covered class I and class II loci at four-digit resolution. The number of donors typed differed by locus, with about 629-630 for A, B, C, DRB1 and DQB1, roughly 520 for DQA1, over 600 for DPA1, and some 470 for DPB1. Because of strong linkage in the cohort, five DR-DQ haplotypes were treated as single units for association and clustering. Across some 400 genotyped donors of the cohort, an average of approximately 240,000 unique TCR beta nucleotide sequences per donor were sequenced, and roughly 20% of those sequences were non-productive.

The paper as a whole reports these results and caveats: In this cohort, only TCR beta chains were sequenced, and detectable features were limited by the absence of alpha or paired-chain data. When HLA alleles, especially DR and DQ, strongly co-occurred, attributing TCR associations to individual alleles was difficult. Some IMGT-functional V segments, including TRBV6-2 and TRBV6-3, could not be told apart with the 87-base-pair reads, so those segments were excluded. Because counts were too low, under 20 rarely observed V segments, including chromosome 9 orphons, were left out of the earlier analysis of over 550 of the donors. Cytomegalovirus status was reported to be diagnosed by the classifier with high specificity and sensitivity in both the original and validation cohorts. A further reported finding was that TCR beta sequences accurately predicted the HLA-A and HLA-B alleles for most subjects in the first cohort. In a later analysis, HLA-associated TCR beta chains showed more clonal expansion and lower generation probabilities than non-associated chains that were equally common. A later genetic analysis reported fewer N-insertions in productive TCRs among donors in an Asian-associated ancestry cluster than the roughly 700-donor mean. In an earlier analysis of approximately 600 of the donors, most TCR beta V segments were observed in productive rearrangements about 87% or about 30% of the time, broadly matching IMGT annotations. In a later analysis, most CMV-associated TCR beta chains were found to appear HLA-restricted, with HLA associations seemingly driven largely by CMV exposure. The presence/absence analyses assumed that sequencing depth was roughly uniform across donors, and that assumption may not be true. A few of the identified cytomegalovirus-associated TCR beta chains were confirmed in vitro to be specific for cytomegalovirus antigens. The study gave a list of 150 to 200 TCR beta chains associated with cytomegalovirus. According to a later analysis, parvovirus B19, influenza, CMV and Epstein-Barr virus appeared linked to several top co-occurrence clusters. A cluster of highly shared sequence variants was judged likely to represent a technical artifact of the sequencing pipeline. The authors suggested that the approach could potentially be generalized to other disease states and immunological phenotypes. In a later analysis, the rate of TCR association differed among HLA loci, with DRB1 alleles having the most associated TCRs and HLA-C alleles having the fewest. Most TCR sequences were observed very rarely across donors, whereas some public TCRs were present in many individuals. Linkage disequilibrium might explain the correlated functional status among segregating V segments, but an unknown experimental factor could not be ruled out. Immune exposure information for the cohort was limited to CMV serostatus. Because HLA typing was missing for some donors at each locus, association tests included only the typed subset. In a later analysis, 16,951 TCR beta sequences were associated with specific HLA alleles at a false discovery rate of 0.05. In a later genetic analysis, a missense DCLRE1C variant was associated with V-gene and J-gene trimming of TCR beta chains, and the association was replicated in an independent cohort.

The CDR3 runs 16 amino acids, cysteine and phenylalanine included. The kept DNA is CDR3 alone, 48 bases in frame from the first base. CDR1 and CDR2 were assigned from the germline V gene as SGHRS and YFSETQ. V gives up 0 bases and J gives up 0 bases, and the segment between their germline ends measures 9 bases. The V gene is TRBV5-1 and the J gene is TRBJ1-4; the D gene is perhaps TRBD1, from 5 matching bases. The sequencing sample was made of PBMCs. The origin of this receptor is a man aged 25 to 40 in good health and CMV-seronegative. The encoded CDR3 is CASSLAGGATNEKLFF. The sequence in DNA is TGCGCCAGCAGCTTGGCCGGAGGGGCAACTAATGAAAAACTGTTTTTT.